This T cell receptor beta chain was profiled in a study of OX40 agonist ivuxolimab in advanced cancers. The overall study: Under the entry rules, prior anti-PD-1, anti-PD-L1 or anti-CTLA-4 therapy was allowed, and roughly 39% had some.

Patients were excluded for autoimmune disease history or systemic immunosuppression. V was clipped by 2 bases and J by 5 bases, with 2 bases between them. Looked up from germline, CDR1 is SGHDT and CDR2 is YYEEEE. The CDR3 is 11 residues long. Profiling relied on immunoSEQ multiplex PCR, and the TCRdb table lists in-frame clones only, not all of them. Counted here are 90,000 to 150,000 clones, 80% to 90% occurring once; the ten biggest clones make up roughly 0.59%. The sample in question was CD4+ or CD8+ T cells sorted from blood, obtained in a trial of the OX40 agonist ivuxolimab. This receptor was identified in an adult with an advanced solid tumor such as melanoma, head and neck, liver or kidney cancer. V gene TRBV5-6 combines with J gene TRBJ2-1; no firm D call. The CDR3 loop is CASSFHNEQFF. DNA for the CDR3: TGTGCCAGCAGCTTCCACAATGAGCAGTTCTTC.